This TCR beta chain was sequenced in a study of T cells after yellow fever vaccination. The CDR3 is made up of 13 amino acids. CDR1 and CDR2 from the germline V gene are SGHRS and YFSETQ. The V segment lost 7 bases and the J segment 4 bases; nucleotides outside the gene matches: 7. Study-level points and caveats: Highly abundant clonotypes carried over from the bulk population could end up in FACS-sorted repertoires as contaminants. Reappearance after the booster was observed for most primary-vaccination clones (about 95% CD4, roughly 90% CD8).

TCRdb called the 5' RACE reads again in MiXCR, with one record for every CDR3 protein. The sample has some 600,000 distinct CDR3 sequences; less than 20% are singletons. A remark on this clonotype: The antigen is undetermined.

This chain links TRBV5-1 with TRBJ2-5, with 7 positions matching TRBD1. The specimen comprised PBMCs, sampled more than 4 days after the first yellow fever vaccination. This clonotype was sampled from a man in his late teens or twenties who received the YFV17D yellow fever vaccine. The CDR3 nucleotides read TGCGCCAGCCGGACAGGTCAGGGAGAGACCCAGTACTTC. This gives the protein CASRTGQGETQYF.